This T cell receptor (beta chain) derives from a study of OX40 agonist ivuxolimab in advanced cancers. Looking at the study overall: It was ivuxolimab, an agonistic anti-OX40 (CD134) antibody, that patients were treated with. Among those treated, three patients had partial responses, one with hepatocellular carcinoma and two with cutaneous melanoma. Study-wide findings and caveats: Relatively little clonal expansion, among the lowest observed, appeared in partial responders at 0.1-3.0 mg/kg. At 0.1 to 3.0 mg/kg, clonal expansion of CD4+ and CD8+ blood T cells had occurred by week 6.

Method: immunoSEQ multiplex PCR; TCRdb's copy keeps in-frame clones and lacks some. The sample yields about 94,000 clones, 80% to 90% seen once. Comments on this clone: The target antigen is unknown.

V was trimmed by 0 bases and J by 0 bases, leaving 6 bases between them. The CDR3 has 14 residues. Per the germline V gene, CDR1 is SGDLS and CDR2 is YYNGEE. Sequenced material: CD4+ or CD8+ T cells sorted from blood, taken in a trial of the OX40 agonist ivuxolimab. This TCR derives from an adult with an advanced solid tumor such as melanoma, head and neck, liver or kidney cancer. This chain joins TRBV9 and TRBJ1-2; D is uncertain. CDR3 coding DNA: TGTGCCAGCAGCGTAGACAGTTCTAACTATGGCTACACCTTC. Its protein product is CASSVDSSNYGYTF.